The 25 T cell receptor beta chains given below trace back to one sample, sequenced in a study of cytomegalovirus exposure and HLA in healthy donors (dated by TCRdb to between 2016 and 2019). Library preparation employed the immunoSEQ multiplex PCR assay. A mixture of 60 forward primers for TCR Vbeta segments and 13 reverse primers for TCR Jbeta segments was used in the multiplex PCR. TCRdb stores this immuneACCESS table with in-frame sequences only. Part of the clones is absent; in the studies checked, under half of the shortfall reflects unresolved V genes, and no reason is known for the rest. Here the sample has some 140,000 clones; around 79% occur a single time. The top ten constitute approximately 2.6% of the sample. Sequenced input: PBMCs. These receptors came from a man between 18 and 35 years old in good health and CMV-seronegative.

The chain employs TRBV6-5 and TRBJ1-5; D may be TRBD1 (5 bases). Germline lookup yields CDR1 MNHEY and CDR2 SVGAGI. The CDR3 consists of 15 residues. V was pared by 3 bases and J by 3 bases, with 12 bases between. The CDR3 sequence is CASSYGRGNNQPQHF. CDR3 in DNA: TGTGCCAGCAGTTATGGAAGGGGCAACAATCAGCCCCAGCATTTT.

A few counts support this clone. The CDR3 DNA reads as TGTGCCACCAGCGGAGGGAAGGAGAGTGAAAAACTGTTTTTT. Translating it yields CATSGGKESEKLFF. This chain uses TRBV15 with TRBJ1-4, with D uncertain. The CDR3 has 14 residues. Germline V lookup: CDR1 LNHNV, CDR2 YYDKDF (reference sequence). Trimming stripped 5 bases from V and 7 bases from J, with 14 bases between.

This clone has just one count. The gene calls are TRBV29-1 and TRBJ2-3, with D perhaps TRBD2 (5 bases). Deletions cut 0 bases from V and 0 bases from J, with 7 bases between. The CDR3 extends over 14 amino acids. From germline, CDR1 is SQVTM and CDR2 ANQGSEA. The CDR3 bases are TGCAGCGTTGAAGATCGAGGGAGCACAGATACGCAGTATTTT. It yields the protein CSVEDRGSTDTQYF.

The J gene is TRBJ2-1, the V gene TRBV7-9, with TRBD2 matching 7 bases. The junction had 4 bases not matched to a gene; V was cut back by 0 bases and J by 2 bases. Germline CDR1 is SEHNR and CDR2 is FQNEAQ (reference sequence). The CDR3 is made up of 16 amino acids. The CDR3 bases are TGTGCCAGCAGCTTAGCTCTTGGGGGGGCCTACAATGAGCAGTTCTTC. It is translated as CASSLALGGAYNEQFF.

This clone was counted between two and nine times. The CDR3 region has the DNA TGCAGCGTTGAAACAGCGGGCCTACGAGTGGAGTACTTC. Translated: CSVETAGLRVEYF. This chain links TRBV29-1 with TRBJ2-7; perhaps TRBD2 as D (6 bases). The germline gives CDR1 SQVTM, CDR2 ANQGSEA. The CDR3 is 13 amino acids. V gave up 2 bases and J gave up 11 bases, with 19 bases separating them.

This rearrangement joins TRBV5-1 to TRBJ1-1, with a tentative D call TRBD1 (5 bases). This CDR3 spans 14 amino acids. Looked up from germline, CDR1 is SGHRS and CDR2 is YFSETQ. V lost 3 bases and J lost 4, with 13 bases in between. The CDR3 here is CASSSSAGGTEAFF. The CDR3, as DNA: TGCGCCAGCAGCTCCTCTGCGGGGGGCACTGAAGCTTTCTTT. The full variable domain, in which reference TRBV5-1 and TRBJ1-1 provide the parts outside the CDR3, is KAGVTQTPRYLIKTRGQQVTLSCSPISGHRSVSWYQQTPGQGLQFLFEYFSETQRNKGNFPGRFSGRQFSNSRSEMNVSTLELGDSALYLCASSSSAGGTEAFFGQGTRLTVV.

This clone has just a few counts. This sequence joins TRBV5-4 and TRBJ2-3; TRBD2 matches at 10 bases. V shed 4 bases, J shed 4 bases, and the junction held 3 bases outside the gene matches. Germline CDR1 and CDR2: SGHNT and YYREEE (reference sequence). The CDR3 contains 14 residues. The CDR3 sequence is CASSPAGGPDTQYF. The CDR3 DNA reads as TGTGCCAGCAGCCCAGCGGGGGGGCCAGATACGCAGTATTTT. The variable domain in full, with the rest retrieved from reference TRBV5-4 and TRBJ2-3, is ETGVTQSPTHLIKTRGQQVTLRCSSQSGHNTVSWYQQALGQGPQFIFQYYREEENGRGNFPPRFSGLQFPNYSSELNVNALELDDSALYLCASSPAGGPDTQYFGPGTRLTVL.

In regard to this clone: One end of the junction fails to match germline, which may point to a read error. The chain is built from TRBV7-9 and TRBJ2-1, with D hard to call. Looked up from germline, CDR1 is SEHNR and CDR2 is FQNEAQ (reference sequence). This CDR3 region has 12 residues. The CDR3, as DNA: TGTTCCAGCAGCCTTCCCTACAATGAGCAGTTCTTC. Its protein is CSSSLPYNEQFF.

The V gene is TRBV18, the J gene TRBJ1-6, with D tentatively TRBD1 (5 bases). The CDR3 loop spans 21 amino acids. CDR1 and CDR2 from the germline V gene are KGHSH and LQKENI. The V end was cut by 1 base, the J end by 0 bases, with 22 bases between. The CDR3, as DNA: TGTGCCAGCTCACCACTCGGCGGCCAGGGTATTCTTAGCTCCTATAATTCACCCCTCCACTTT. Its translation is CASSPLGGQGILSSYNSPLHF.

The chain recombines TRBV4-1 with TRBJ2-2, with 9 nucleotides matching TRBD2. Losses at the gene ends were 8 bases for V and 5 bases for J; bases not matched to a gene: 15. There are 17 residues in the CDR3. In germline, CDR1 is MGHRA, CDR2 YSYEKL. For the CDR3, the DNA is TGCGCCAGCGAAAAGAACGGGCGGGGGGGCCGGACCGGGGAGCTGTTTTTT. It encodes CASEKNGRGGRTGELFF.

CDR3 residues: CASSFQDTDTQYF. The CDR3 bases are TGTGCCAGCAGTTTCCAGGACACAGATACGCAGTATTTT. J is TRBJ2-3 and V is TRBV27; D remains unclear. This CDR3 is built from 13 residues. CDR1 and CDR2 (germline): MNHEY, SMNVEV (reference sequence). Between the trimmed V and J ends, which lost 3 bases and 2 bases, there was a span of 6 bases.

V usage is TRBV7-3 and J usage is TRBJ2-2; a weak D match, TRBD1 (5 bases). Germline V gene lookup returns CDR1 SGHTA and CDR2 FQGTGA. V lost 0 bases to trimming and J lost 1 base, with 12 bases between them. The CDR3 sequence is 17 residues long. CDR3 in DNA: TGTGCCAGCAGCTTAACAGGACACCCAATGAACACCGGGGAGCTGTTTTTT. Translating gives CASSLTGHPMNTGELFF. Drawing the rest from reference TRBV7-3 and TRBJ2-2, the complete variable domain is GAGVSQTPSNKVTEKGKYVELRCDPISGHTALYWYRQSLGQGPEFLIYFQGTGAADDSGLPNDRFFAVRPEGSVSTLKIQRTERGDSAVYLCASSLTGHPMNTGELFFGEGSRLTVL.

The chain carries TRBV18 and TRBJ1-2; 8 bases agree with TRBD1. Looked up from germline, CDR1 is KGHSH and CDR2 is LQKENI. The CDR3 has 13 residues. V trimming: 6 bases; J trimming: 4 bases; junction bases outside the gene matches: 4. For the CDR3, the DNA is TGTGCCAGCTCGTTGGACAGGGTCTATGGCTACACCTTC. Amino acids: CASSLDRVYGYTF. Full variable domain (missing parts from reference TRBV18 and TRBJ1-2): NAGVMQNPRHLVRRRGQEARLRCSPMKGHSHVYWYRQLPEEGLKFMVYLQKENIIDESGMPKERFSAEFPKEGPSILRIQQVVRGDSAAYFCASSLDRVYGYTFGSGTRLTVV.

The chain is built from TRBV7-9 and TRBJ2-7; TRBD1 might be the D (6 bases). The germline CDR1 and CDR2 sequences are SEHNR and FQNEAQ (reference sequence). V was cut by 5 bases and J by 3 bases, with 23 bases left in between. This CDR3 comprises 17 residues. The CDR3 loop is CASSPARGQVSFYEQYF. The CDR3 DNA is TGTGCCAGCAGCCCGGCCCGGGGACAAGTGAGCTTCTACGAGCAGTACTTC. Looking up the rest from reference TRBV7-9 and TRBJ2-7 gives the full variable domain: DTGVSQNPRHKITKRGQNVTFRCDPISEHNRLYWYRQTLGQGPEFLTYFQNEAQLEKSRLLSDRFSAERPKGSFSTLEIQRTEQGDSAMYLCASSPARGQVSFYEQYFGPGTRLTVT.

The V and J genes are TRBV28 and TRBJ2-5, with unresolved D. The germline gives CDR1 MDHEN, CDR2 SYDVKM. Trimming removed 5 bases from V and 4 bases from J, with 20 bases in between. The CDR3 is made up of 16 amino acids. In DNA form, the CDR3 reads TGTGCCAGCAGTCTCCCCGCCCAGACTGACGGAGAGACCCAGTACTTC. Its protein is CASSLPAQTDGETQYF.

The chain links TRBV11-2 to TRBJ2-1, with a possible D match to TRBD2 (7 bases). V lost 5 bases, J lost 6 bases, and 17 bases lay in between. CDR1 and CDR2 (germline): SGHAT, FQNNGV. The CDR3 is made up of 15 amino acids. CDR3 amino acids: CASSDRRSSGNEQFF. DNA for the CDR3: TGTGCCAGCAGCGACAGGAGGTCTAGCGGCAATGAGCAGTTCTTC.

V usage is TRBV11-1 and J usage is TRBJ1-1; 10 bases align to TRBD1. The germline gives CDR1 SGHAT, CDR2 FQDESV (reference sequence). The trim removed 1 base at V and 0 bases at J, leaving 5 bases unmatched. The CDR3 has 17 amino acids. This CDR3 is CASSLVVGTGVNTEAFF. Written as DNA, the CDR3 is TGTGCCAGCAGCTTAGTCGTGGGGACAGGGGTGAACACTGAAGCTTTCTTT.

The chain is built from TRBV5-5 and TRBJ2-7; 7 positions agree with TRBD1. The J segment lost 12 bases and the V segment lost 1 base, leaving 16 bases of the junction unmatched. The CDR3 covers 15 residues. Germline CDR1 and CDR2: SGHKS and YYEKEE (reference sequence). The DNA for the CDR3 is TGTGCCAGCAGCTTGAGCGACAGGGCTCCAGAAAGCCGGTACTTC. Translating gives CASSLSDRAPESRYF. The entire variable domain, with the rest obtained from reference TRBV5-5 and TRBJ2-7, is as follows: DAGVTQSPTHLIKTRGQQVTLRCSPISGHKSVSWYQQVLGQGPQFIFQYYEKEERGRGNFPDRFSARQFPNYSSELNVNALLLGDSALYLCASSLSDRAPESRYFGPGTRLTVT.

The CDR3 sequence is CASSLDRGRNTEAFF. Written as DNA, the CDR3 is TGTGCCAGCAGCTTAGACAGGGGGAGGAACACTGAAGCTTTCTTT. The chain carries TRBV7-9 and TRBJ1-1; TRBD1 matches at 8 bases. Germline values: CDR1 SEHNR, CDR2 FQNEAQ (reference sequence). After removal of 1 base from V and 1 base from J, the junction contained 2 bases not matched to a gene. The CDR3 has 15 amino acids. Looking up the rest from reference TRBV7-9 and TRBJ1-1 gives the full variable domain: DTGVSQNPRHKITKRGQNVTFRCDPISEHNRLYWYRQTLGQGPEFLTYFQNEAQLEKSRLLSDRFSAERPKGSFSTLEIQRTEQGDSAMYLCASSLDRGRNTEAFFGQGTRLTVV.

The V and J genes are TRBV11-2 and TRBJ1-1, with 7 bases fitting TRBD1. Looked up from germline, CDR1 is SGHAT and CDR2 is FQNNGV. CDR3 size: 12 residues. Germline trimming cut 5 bases from V and 5 bases from J; bases unmatched to any gene: 2. The CDR3 DNA reads as TGTGCCAGCAGCCTCAGGGGGACTGAAGCTTTCTTT. It specifies CASSLRGTEAFF.

V gene TRBV5-6 combines with J gene TRBJ1-4, with D possibly being TRBD1 (6 bases). This CDR3 is 13 amino acids long. V was shortened by 5 bases and J by 8 bases, with 13 bases between the two germline ends. Germline CDR1 SGHDT, CDR2 YYEEEE. The CDR3 nucleotides read TGTGCCAGCAGTTCACCAGGGGACGAAAAACTGTTTTTT. This encodes CASSSPGDEKLFF.

This sequence joins TRBV2 and TRBJ1-5; 8 bases line up with TRBD1. Trimming took 4 bases from V and 5 from J; bases not matched to a gene: 10. The germline gives CDR1 SNHLY, CDR2 FYNNEI. The length of the CDR3 is 16 residues. In DNA form, the CDR3 reads TGTGCCAGCAGTGGACGGGACAGGATCTCGGATCAGCCCCAGCATTTT. Amino acid sequence: CASSGRDRISDQPQHF.

CDR3 nucleotide sequence: TGTGCCAGCAGTCAAATGGGGCAGGGCCAAGAGACCCAGTACTTC. Protein product: CASSQMGQGQETQYF. The chain links TRBV25-1 to TRBJ2-5, with D possibly being TRBD1 (5 bases). CDR3 length: 15 amino acids. CDR1 and CDR2 from the germline V gene are MGHDK and SYGVNS. Trimming cost V 5 bases and J 1 base, with 14 bases left between them.

The CDR3 nucleotides are TGTGCCACCAGCAGAGAAAAAAACAGGGGGGGGTCACCCCTCCACTTT. Its protein is CATSREKNRGGSPLHF. This chain connects TRBV15 to TRBJ1-6; TRBD1 aligns across 8 bases. Germline loops: CDR1 LNHNV, CDR2 YYDKDF (reference sequence). V shed 0 bases and J 10 bases; nucleotides not matched to a gene: 8. The CDR3 spans 16 residues.

This chain connects TRBV6-4 to TRBJ1-1, with TRBD1 matching 9 bases. J gave up 0 bases and V 6 bases, and 5 bases lay outside the gene matches. The CDR3 consists of 15 residues. Per the germline V gene, CDR1 is MRHNA and CDR2 is SNTAGT. The CDR3 here is CASRRQGGMNTEAFF. In nucleotides, the CDR3 is TGTGCCAGCAGAAGACAGGGGGGCATGAACACTGAAGCTTTCTTT.